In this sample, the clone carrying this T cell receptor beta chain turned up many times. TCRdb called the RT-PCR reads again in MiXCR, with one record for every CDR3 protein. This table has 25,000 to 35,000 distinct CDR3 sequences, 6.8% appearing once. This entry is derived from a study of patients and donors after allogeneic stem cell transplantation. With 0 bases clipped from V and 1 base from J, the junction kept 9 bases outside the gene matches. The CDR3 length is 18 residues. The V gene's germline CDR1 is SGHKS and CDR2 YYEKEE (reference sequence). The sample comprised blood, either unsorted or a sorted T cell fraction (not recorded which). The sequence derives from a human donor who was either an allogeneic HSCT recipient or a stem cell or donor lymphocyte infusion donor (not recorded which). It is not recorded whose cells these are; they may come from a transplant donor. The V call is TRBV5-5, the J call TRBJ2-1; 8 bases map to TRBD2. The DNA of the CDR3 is TGTGCCAGCAGCTTGGCCGGGACTAGAGCTGCGTCCTACAATGAGCAGTTCTTC. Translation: CASSLAGTRAASYNEQFF.